This T cell receptor (beta chain) was identified during a study of blood T cell repertoires in COVID-19. Study as a whole: Samples of COVID-19 (acute and convalescent) were obtained from the United States, Italy and Spain. T cells, B-cell-depleted T cells, or PBMCs provided the cDNA or gDNA that served as material.

V gave up 3 bases and J gave up 7 bases, with 6 bases separating them. The length of the CDR3 is 12 residues. CDR1 and CDR2 from the germline V gene are SGHTA and FQGTGA. Per the original data handling: Reference gene primer amplification in the assay estimated nucleated cell counts. TCRdb keeps only in-frame clones here, not all; method: immunoSEQ multiplex PCR. The V and J calls and clone size come from that table; D and trimming were worked out from the DNA. The repertoire holds hundreds of thousands of clones, roughly 85% seen once, with more than 0.75% in the top ten. This clone was seen only a few times.

The sample taken for sequencing was peripheral blood. The chain combines TRBV7-3 with TRBJ2-2; D perhaps matches TRBD2 (5 bases). The receptor was derived from a man aged 35-49 years with acute or convalescent COVID-19. The CDR3 loop is CASSFGGGELFF. DNA for the CDR3: TGTGCCAGCAGCTTTGGAGGCGGGGAGCTGTTTTTT.